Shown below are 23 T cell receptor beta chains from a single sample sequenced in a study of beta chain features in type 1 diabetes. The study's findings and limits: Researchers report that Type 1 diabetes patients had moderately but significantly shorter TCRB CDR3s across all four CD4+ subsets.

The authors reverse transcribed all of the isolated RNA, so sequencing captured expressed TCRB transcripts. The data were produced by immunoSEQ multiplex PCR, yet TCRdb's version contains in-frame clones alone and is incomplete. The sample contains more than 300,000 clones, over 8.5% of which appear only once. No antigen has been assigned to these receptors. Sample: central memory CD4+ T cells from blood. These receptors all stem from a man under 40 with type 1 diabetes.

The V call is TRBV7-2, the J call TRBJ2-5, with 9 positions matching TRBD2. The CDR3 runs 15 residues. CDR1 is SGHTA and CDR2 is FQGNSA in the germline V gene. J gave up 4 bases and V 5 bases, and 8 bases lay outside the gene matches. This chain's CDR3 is CASSPGLARLETQYF. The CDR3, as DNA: TGTGCCAGCAGCCCGGGACTAGCCCGGTTAGAGACCCAGTACTTC.

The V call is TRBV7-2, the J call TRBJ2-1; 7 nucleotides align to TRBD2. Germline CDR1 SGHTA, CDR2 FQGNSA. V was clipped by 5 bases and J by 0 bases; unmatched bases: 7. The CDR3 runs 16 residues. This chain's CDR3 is CASSLERDNSYNEQFF. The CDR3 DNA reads TGTGCCAGCAGCCTCGAGCGGGATAACTCCTACAATGAGCAGTTCTTC.

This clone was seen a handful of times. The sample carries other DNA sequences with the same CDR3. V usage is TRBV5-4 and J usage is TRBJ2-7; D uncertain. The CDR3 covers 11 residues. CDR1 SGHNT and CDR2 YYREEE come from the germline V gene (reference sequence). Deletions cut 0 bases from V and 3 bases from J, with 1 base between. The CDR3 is CASSLGYEQYF. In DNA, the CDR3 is TGTGCCAGCAGCTTGGGCTACGAGCAGTACTTC.

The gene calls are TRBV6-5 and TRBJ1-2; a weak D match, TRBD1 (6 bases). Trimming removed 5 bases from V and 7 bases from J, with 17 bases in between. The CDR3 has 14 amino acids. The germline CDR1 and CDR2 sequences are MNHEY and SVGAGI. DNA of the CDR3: TGTGCCAGCAGTGATTTGAGGGGGGCCGTTGGCTACACCTTC. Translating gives CASSDLRGAVGYTF.

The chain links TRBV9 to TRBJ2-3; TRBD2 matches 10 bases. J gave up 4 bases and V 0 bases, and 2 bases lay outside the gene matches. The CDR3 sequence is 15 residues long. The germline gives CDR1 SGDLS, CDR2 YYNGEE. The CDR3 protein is CASSVGSGRPDTQYF. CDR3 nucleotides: TGTGCCAGCAGCGTAGGTAGCGGGAGGCCAGATACGCAGTATTTT.

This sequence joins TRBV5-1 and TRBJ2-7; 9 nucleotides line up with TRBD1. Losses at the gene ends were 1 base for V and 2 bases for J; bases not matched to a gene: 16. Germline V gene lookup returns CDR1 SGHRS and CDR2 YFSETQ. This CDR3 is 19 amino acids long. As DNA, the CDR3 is TGCGCCAGCAGCTTGCAAACAGGGGGCGCGGGATTCGTCACCTACGAGCAGTACTTC. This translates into CASSLQTGGAGFVTYEQYF.

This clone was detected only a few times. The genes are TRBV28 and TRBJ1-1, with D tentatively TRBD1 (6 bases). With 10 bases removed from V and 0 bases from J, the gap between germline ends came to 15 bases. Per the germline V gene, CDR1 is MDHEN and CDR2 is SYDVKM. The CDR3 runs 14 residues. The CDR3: CATYPGQLNTEAFF. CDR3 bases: TGTGCCACCTACCCGGGACAACTGAACACTGAAGCTTTCTTT.

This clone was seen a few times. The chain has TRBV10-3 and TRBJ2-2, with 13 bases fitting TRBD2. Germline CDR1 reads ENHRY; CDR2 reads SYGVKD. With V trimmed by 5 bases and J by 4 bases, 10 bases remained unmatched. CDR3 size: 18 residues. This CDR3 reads CAISFGLAGEGGTGELFF. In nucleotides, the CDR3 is TGTGCCATCAGTTTTGGACTAGCGGGAGAAGGGGGCACCGGGGAGCTGTTTTTT.

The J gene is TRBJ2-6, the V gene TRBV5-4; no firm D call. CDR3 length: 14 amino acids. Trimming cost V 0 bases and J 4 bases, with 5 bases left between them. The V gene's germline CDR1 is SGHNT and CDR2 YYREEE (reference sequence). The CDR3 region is CASSLESGANVLTF. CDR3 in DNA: TGTGCCAGCAGCTTGGAATCCGGGGCCAACGTCCTGACTTTC. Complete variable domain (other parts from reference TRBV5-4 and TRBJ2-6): ETGVTQSPTHLIKTRGQQVTLRCSSQSGHNTVSWYQQALGQGPQFIFQYYREEENGRGNFPPRFSGLQFPNYSSELNVNALELDDSALYLCASSLESGANVLTFGAGSRLTVL.

The CDR3 spells CASSILGTSGRSYEQYF. DNA of the CDR3: TGTGCCAGTAGTATACTTGGGACTAGCGGGAGGTCCTACGAGCAGTACTTC. The chain combines TRBV19 with TRBJ2-7; the match to TRBD2 covers 15 bases. The J segment lost 1 base and the V segment lost 2 bases, leaving 3 bases of the junction unmatched. The CDR3 contains 17 residues. Germline V gives CDR1 LNHDA, CDR2 SQIVND (reference sequence).

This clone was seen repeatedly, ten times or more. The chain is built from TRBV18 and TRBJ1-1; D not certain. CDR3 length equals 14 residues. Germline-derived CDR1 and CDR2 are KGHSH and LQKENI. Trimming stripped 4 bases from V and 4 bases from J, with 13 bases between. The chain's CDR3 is CASSRSQPLTEAFF. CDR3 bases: TGTGCCAGCTCACGGTCCCAACCACTCACTGAAGCTTTCTTT.

CDR3 in DNA: TGTGCCAGCAGCTTAGTTCTGGAGAGGCAGCAGTACTTC. Translation: CASSLVLERQQYF. The chain joins TRBV11-2 to TRBJ2-7; no firm D call. V was trimmed by 1 base and J by 8 bases, leaving 12 bases between them. Germline V lookup: CDR1 SGHAT, CDR2 FQNNGV. This CDR3 spans 13 amino acids.

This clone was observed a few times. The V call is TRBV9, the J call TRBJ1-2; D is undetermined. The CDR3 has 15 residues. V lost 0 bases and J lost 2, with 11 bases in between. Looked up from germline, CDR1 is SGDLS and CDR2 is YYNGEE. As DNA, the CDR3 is TGTGCCAGCAGCGTAGGTGGGCAGAGCAACTATGGCTACACCTTC. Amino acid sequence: CASSVGGQSNYGYTF.

CDR3 bases: TGTGCCAGCAGCCCTCGACAGGGGGAGAACACTGAAGCTTTCTTT. Amino acid sequence: CASSPRQGENTEAFF. This chain links TRBV7-6 with TRBJ1-1, with TRBD1 identical over 9 bases. The ends lost 5 bases at V and 1 base at J; junction bases unmatched: 5. The CDR3 is made up of 15 amino acids. The V gene's germline CDR1 is SGHVS and CDR2 FNYEAQ.

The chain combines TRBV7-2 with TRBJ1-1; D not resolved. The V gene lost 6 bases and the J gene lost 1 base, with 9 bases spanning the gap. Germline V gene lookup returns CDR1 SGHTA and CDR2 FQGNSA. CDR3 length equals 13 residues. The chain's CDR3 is CASRPAGNTEAFF. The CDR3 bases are TGTGCCAGCAGACCTGCCGGGAACACTGAAGCTTTCTTT.

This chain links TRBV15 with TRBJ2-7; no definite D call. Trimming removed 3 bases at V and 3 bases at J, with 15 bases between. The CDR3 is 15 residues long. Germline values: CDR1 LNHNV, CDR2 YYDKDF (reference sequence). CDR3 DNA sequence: TGTGCCACCAGCAGGGGTGACAAATTTAACTACGAGCAGTACTTC. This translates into CATSRGDKFNYEQYF.

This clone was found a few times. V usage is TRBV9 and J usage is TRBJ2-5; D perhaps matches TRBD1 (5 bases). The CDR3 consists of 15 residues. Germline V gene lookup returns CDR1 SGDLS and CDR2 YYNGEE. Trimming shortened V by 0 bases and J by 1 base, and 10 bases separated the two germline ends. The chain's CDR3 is CASSVDQGFQETQYF. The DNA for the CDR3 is TGTGCCAGCAGCGTAGACCAGGGATTCCAAGAGACCCAGTACTTC. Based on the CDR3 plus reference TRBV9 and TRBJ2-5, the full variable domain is DSGVTQTPKHLITATGQRVTLRCSPRSGDLSVYWYQQSLDQGLQFLIQYYNGEERAKGNILERFSAQQFPDLHSELNLSSLELGDSALYFCASSVDQGFQETQYFGPGTRLLVL.

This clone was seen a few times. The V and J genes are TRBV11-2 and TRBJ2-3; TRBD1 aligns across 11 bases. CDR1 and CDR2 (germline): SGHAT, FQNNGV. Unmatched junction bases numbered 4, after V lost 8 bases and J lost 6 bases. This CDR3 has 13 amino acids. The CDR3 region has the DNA TGTGCCAGCGGACAGGGGGCGATGGATACGCAGTATTTT. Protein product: CASGQGAMDTQYF.

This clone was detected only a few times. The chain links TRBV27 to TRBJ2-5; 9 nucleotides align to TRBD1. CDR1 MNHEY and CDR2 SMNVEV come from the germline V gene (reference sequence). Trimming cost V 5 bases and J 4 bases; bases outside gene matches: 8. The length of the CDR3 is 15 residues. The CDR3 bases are TGTGCCAGCAGTCCGACCGGGACAGGGAGAGAGACCCAGTACTTC. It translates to CASSPTGTGRETQYF.

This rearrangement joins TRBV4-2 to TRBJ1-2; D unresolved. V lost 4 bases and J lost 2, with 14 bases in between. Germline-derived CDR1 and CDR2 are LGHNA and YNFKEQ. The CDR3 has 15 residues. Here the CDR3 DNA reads TGTGCCAGCAGCCTGAGTGAGACGGGGAACTATGGCTACACCTTC. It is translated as CASSLSETGNYGYTF.

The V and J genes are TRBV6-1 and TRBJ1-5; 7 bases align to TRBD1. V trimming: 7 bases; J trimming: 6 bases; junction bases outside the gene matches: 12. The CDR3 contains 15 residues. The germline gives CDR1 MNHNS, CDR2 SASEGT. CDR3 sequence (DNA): TGTGCCAGCAAACAGAGCTTGGACAGGCTTCAGCCCCAGCATTTT. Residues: CASKQSLDRLQPQHF.

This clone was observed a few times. CDR3 loop: CASSLPGTAKNIQYF. CDR3 in DNA: TGTGCCAGCAGCTTGCCGGGGACGGCCAAAAACATTCAGTACTTC. The chain links TRBV5-4 to TRBJ2-4; D could derive from TRBD1 or TRBD2 (5 bases each). CDR3 length: 15 residues. V shed 1 base and J shed 1 base, with 9 bases lying between them. From germline, CDR1 is SGHNT and CDR2 YYREEE (reference sequence).

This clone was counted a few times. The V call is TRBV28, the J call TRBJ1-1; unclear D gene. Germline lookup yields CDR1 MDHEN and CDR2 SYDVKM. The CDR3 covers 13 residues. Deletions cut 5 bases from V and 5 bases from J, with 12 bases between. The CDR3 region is CASSAEWRTEAFF. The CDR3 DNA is TGTGCCAGCAGTGCGGAGTGGCGGACTGAAGCTTTCTTT.